This T cell receptor (beta chain) appears in the sequencing data of a study of blood T cell repertoires in COVID-19. Using immunoSEQ multiplex PCR, the repertoire was profiled, and TCRdb retains in-frame clones only, with some absent. The sample lists under 300,000 clones; roughly 80% were seen once. V lost 0 bases and J lost 5; bases outside the gene matches: 10. Germline assignment: CDR1 MNHEY and CDR2 SVGAGI. This CDR3 spans 16 amino acids. The rearrangement links TRBV6-5 to TRBJ2-7; 7 bases are a match to TRBD2. The sequence was collected from a woman younger than 35 with acute or convalescent COVID-19. The sample consisted of peripheral blood. For the CDR3, the DNA is TGTGCCAGCAGTTACTCGAGGTGGGGGAGGGCCCACGAGCAGTACTTC. It specifies CASSYSRWGRAHEQYF.